This TCR beta chain is from a study of CD8+ T cells in alopecia areata. Study-wide findings and caveats: Sequenced scalp T cells also include alphabeta T cells resident in normal skin.

A remark on this clone: The antigen remains undetermined. Other DNA variants within this sample encode the same CDR3.

Following RNA extraction, reverse transcription yielded cDNA that acted as the sequencing template. The method was immunoSEQ multiplex PCR; TCRdb's version includes in-frame clones alone and lacks a portion of them. This sample has about 150,000 clones, with roughly 52% found just once. Trimming shortened V by 0 bases and J by 3 bases, and 7 bases separated the two germline ends. The CDR3 loop spans 13 amino acids. Germline-derived CDR1 and CDR2 are SGHNT and YYREEE (reference sequence). The treatment here: oral pan-JAK inhibitor, 5-10 mg twice daily. The investigators collected lesional scalp punch biopsies and peripheral blood from alopecia areata patients.

Source: CD8+ T cells sorted from blood, taken at week 4, from a patient treated with tofacitinib. This TCR derives from a human donor with alopecia areata. The V and J genes are TRBV5-4 and TRBJ2-7; the D gene is possibly TRBD2 (6 bases). The CDR3 DNA follows: TGTGCCAGCAGCTTGGGCGGGGACTACGAGCAGTACTTC. This codes for CASSLGGDYEQYF.